This T cell receptor (beta chain) was identified during a study of blood T cell repertoires in COVID-19. Study as a whole: The study drew acute and convalescent COVID-19 samples from the United States, Italy and Spain. From T cells, B-cell-depleted T cells, or PBMCs came the material, which was cDNA or gDNA.

Per the authors' pipeline: Using reference gene primer amplification, nucleated cell counts were estimated. Produced via immunoSEQ multiplex PCR; TCRdb's table is partial and in-frame only. The DNA gave D and trimming, while V, J and clone size come from that table. The table lists roughly 100,000 clones, 85% of them singletons. Sequenced sample: peripheral blood. The receptor was derived from a woman aged 70-85 years with active or convalescent COVID-19.

DNA of the CDR3: TGTGCCAGCAGCTTAGTACTAGCGGGGTGCGCCTACGAGCAGTACTTC. It specifies CASSLVLAGCAYEQYF. The chain joins TRBV7-4 to TRBJ2-7; 10 nucleotides match TRBD2. In germline, CDR1 is SGHVT, CDR2 SQSDAQ. With 1 base clipped from V and 2 bases from J, the junction kept 5 bases outside the gene matches. The CDR3 has 16 residues.